The rows below give T cell receptor beta chains drawn from one sample of a study of blood T cell repertoires in COVID-19. Method: immunoSEQ multiplex PCR; TCRdb's copy keeps in-frame clones and lacks some. Of approximately 170,000 clones in the sample, roughly 90% are singletons; the top ten hold around 4%. The sequenced sample was peripheral blood. The source of these receptors is a woman in her seventies with acute or convalescent COVID-19. Each CDR3 is given with its conserved first and last residue. A clone size is listed for some rows: how often the clone was seen (once, few, many), or a class if it is expanded.

-,TRBJ2-5,TRBV5-1,CASSTSLSLTEETQYF
-,TRBJ2-1,TRBV20-1,CSASFPGLAHNEQFF
few,TRBJ2-3,TRBV7-2,CASSLWDSSTDTQYF
-,TRBJ1-4,TRBV5-5,CASSSVRGGSEKLFF
-,TRBJ2-1,TRBV14,CASSQVGGQGVHEQFF
once,TRBJ2-3,TRBV18,CASSFQRSTDTQYF
-,TRBJ2-3,TRBV18,CASSPIGGQGHTDTQYF
-,TRBJ2-7,TRBV4-1,CASSRFSGRAGGEQYF
-,TRBJ2-7,TRBV7-8,CASYEREDRVLAQYF
-,TRBJ1-4,TRBV7-9,CASSAQGGANEKLFF
-,TRBJ2-7,TRBV7-6,CASSLAGLERLHF
-,TRBJ2-5,TRBV9,CASSVGVSRDKETQYF
-,TRBJ2-5,TRBV13,CASSLGQGVGVTQYF
-,TRBJ1-4,TRBV6-5,CASSYSYRNEKLFF
once,TRBJ1-2,TRBV28,CASRGRGPAYGYTF
-,TRBJ1-5,TRBV28,CASGPQLSQPQHF
-,TRBJ2-1,TRBV2,CASSLTSAYSYNEQFF
-,TRBJ1-4,TRBV11-2,CASSLNRGNEKLFF
once,TRBJ1-6,TRBV4-2,CASSQGPPSSYNSPLHF
-,TRBJ2-1,TRBV25-1,CASMRGYNEQFF
-,TRBJ1-6,TRBV14,CASSQAGTGRSPLHF
once,TRBJ1-2,TRBV5-1,CASSLDPTPGGYTF
-,TRBJ2-1,TRBV27,CASSYDRGPRNEQFF
-,TRBJ1-1,TRBV29-1,CSVEVGTPGAEAFF
once,TRBJ2-2,TRBV7-3,CASSPLGTPTNTGELFF
-,TRBJ2-3,TRBV6-6,CASSYGLAGMADTQYF
-,TRBJ2-5,TRBV4-1,CASSQVHPSGGAGETQYF
-,TRBJ1-4,TRBV27,CASSLSGLPGQGFGKLFF
once,TRBJ1-1,TRBV5-6,CASTWTGTDAYTEAFF
-,TRBJ1-3,TRBV29-1,CSVLSSRGNTIYF
few,TRBJ1-1,TRBV6-2/TRBV6-3,CASSPRFGNTEAFF
-,TRBJ1-2,TRBV30,CAWSVVRAGTRVYTF
-,TRBJ1-2,TRBV19,CASSKLTESYGYTF
-,TRBJ2-1,TRBV6-1,CASTPGTSGYNEQFF